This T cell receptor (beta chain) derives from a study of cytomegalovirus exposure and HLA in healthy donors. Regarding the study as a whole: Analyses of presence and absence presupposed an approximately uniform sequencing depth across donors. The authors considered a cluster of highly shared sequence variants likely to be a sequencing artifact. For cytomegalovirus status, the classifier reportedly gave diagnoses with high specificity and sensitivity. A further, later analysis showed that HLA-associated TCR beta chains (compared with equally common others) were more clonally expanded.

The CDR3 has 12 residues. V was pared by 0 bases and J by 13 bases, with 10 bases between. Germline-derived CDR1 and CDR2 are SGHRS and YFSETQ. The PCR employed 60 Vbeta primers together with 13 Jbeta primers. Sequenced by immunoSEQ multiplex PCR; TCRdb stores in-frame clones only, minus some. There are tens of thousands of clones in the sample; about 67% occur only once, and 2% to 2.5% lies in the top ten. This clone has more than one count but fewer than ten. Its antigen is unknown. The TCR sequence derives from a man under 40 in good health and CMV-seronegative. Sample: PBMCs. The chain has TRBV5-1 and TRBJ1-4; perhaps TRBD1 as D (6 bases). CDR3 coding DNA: TGCGCCAGCAGCTTGGACAGAGGGGGACTGTTTTTT. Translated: CASSLDRGGLFF. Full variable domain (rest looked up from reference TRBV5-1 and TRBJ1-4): KAGVTQTPRYLIKTRGQQVTLSCSPISGHRSVSWYQQTPGQGLQFLFEYFSETQRNKGNFPGRFSGRQFSNSRSEMNVSTLELGDSALYLCASSLDRGGLFFGSGTQLSVL.